Below, one TCR beta chain is given with its context. This CDR3 spans 14 amino acids. The ends lost 10 bases at V and 5 bases at J; junction bases unmatched: 9. Germline V gene data show CDR1 as MDHEN and CDR2 as SYDVKM. This sample was taken from a study of shared clonotypes between healthy human individuals. TCRdb's copy holds only in-frame clones and misses some; the assay was immunoSEQ multiplex PCR. The data show hundreds of thousands of clones, roughly 70% seen once. The genes are TRBV28 and TRBJ2-7, with 12 nucleotides matching TRBD2. The clonotype comes from a young man in good health. The material sequenced was memory CD4+ T cells sorted from blood. Indicated subset: CD45RA-negative fraction. CDR3 sequence reads: CATRTSGTRNEQYF. CDR3 in DNA: TGTGCCACCCGGACTAGCGGGACTCGGAACGAGCAGTACTTC. The full variable domain, its missing parts supplied by reference TRBV28 and TRBJ2-7, is DVKVTQSSRYLVKRTGEKVFLECVQDMDHENMFWYRQDPGLGLRLIYFSYDVKMKEKGDIPEGYSVSREKKERFSLILESASTNQTSMYLCATRTSGTRNEQYFGPGTRLTVT.